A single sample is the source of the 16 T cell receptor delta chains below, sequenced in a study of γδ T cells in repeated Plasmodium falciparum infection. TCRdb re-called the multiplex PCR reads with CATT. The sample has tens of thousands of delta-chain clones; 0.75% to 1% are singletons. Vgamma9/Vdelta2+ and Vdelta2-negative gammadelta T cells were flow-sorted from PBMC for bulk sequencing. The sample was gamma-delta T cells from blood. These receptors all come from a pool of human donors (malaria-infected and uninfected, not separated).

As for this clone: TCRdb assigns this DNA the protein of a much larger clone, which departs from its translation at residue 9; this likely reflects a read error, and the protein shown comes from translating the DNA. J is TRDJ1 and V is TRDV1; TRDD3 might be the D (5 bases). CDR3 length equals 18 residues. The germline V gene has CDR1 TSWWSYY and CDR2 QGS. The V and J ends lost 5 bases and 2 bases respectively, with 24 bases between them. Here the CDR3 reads CALGTRPWETHETDKLIF. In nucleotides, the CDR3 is TGTGCTCTTGGGACCAGACCCTGGGAGACCCACGAGACCGATAAACTCATCTTT.

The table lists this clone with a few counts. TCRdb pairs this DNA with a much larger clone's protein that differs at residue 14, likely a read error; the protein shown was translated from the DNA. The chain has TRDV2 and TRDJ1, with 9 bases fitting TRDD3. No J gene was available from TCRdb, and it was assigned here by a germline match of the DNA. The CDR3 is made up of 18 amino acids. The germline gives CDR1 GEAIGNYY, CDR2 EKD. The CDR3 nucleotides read TGTGCCTGTGACACCCTACAGGACTGGGGGAACAACACCGGTAAACTCATCTTT. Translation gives CACDTLQDWGNNTGKLIF.

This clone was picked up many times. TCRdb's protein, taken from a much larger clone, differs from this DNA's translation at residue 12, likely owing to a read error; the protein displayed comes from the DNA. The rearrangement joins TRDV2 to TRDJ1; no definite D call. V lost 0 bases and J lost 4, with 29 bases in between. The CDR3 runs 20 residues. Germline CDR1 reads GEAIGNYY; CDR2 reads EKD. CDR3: CACDTILASPQDYYGDKLIF. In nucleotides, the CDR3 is TGTGCCTGTGACACCATCCTGGCCAGCCCCCAAGACTACTACGGCGATAAACTCATCTTT.

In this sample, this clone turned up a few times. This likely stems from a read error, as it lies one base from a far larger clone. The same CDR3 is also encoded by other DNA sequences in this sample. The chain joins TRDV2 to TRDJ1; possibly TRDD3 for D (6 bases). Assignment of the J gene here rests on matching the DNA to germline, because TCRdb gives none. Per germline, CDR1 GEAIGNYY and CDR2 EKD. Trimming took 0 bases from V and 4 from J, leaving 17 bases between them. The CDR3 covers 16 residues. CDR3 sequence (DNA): TGTGCCTGTGACACCCTCACTCGGGGGACTCTCGATAAACTCATCTTT. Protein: CACDTLTRGTLDKLIF.

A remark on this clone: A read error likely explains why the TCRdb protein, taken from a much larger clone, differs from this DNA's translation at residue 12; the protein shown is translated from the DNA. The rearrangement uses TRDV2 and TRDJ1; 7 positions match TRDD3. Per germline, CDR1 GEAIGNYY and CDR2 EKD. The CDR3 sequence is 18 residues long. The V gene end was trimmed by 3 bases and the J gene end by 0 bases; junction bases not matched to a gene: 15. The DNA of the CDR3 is TGTGCCTGTGACCCAAAGGAGGAGCACTGGGGTGACACCGATAAACTCATCTTT. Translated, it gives CACDPKEEHWGDTDKLIF.

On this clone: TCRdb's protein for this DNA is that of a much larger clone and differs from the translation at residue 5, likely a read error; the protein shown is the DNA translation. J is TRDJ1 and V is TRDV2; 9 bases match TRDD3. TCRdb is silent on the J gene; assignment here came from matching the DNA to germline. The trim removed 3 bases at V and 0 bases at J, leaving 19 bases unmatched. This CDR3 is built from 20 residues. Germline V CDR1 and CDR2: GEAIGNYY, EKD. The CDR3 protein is CACDADETGGPKLYTDKLIF. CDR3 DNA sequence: TGTGCCTGTGACGCCGACGAAACTGGGGGACCCAAATTATACACCGATAAACTCATCTTT.

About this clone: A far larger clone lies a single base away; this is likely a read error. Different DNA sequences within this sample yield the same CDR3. CDR3 in amino acids: CALGEPFPPYTDKLIF. In DNA, the CDR3 is TGTGCTCTTGGAGAGCCTTTTCCTCCCTACACCGATAAACTCATCTTT. This chain links TRDV1 with TRDJ1; tentatively, D is TRDD2 (5 bases). The V gene lost 6 bases and the J gene lost 0 bases, with 17 bases spanning the gap. Germline assignment: CDR1 TSWWSYY and CDR2 QGS. The CDR3 is made up of 16 amino acids.

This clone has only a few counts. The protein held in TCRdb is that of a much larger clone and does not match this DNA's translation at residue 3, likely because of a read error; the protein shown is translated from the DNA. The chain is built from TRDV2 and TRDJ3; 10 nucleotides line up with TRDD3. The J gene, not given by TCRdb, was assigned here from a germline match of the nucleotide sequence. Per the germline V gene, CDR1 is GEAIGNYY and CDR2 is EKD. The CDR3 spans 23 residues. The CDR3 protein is CAYDTGKRTGGSESSWDTRQMFF. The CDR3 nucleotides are TGTGCCTATGACACGGGAAAGAGAACTGGGGGATCCGAAAGCTCCTGGGACACCCGACAGATGTTTTTC.

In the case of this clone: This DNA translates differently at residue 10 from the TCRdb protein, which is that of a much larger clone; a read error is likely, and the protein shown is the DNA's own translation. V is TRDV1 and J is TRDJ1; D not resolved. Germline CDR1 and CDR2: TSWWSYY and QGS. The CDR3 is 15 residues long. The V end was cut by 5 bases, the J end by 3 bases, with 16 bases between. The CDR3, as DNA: TGTGCTCTTGGGAACAGGGTGCTGGCAGCCGATAAACTCATCTTT. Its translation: CALGNRVLAADKLIF.

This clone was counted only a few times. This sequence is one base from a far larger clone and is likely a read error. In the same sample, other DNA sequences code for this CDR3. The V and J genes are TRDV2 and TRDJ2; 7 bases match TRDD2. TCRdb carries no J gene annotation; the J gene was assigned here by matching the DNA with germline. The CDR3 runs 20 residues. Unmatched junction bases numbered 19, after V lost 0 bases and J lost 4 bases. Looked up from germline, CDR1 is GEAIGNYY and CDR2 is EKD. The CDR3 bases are TGTGCCTGTGACACCGTCGGATCCCTGCCTTCCTTAGCAGAGACAGCACAACTCTTCTTT. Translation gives CACDTVGSLPSLAETAQLFF.

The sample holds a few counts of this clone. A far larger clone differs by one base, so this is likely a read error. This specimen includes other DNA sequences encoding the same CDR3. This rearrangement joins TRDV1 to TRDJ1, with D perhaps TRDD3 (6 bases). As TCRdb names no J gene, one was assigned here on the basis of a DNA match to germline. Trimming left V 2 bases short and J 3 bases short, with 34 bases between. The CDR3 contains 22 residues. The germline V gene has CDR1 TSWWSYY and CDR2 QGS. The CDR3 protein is CALGETSAELPLLGYGADKLIF. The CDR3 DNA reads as TGTGCTCTTGGGGAAACGTCCGCAGAGCTACCGCTACTGGGCTATGGGGCCGATAAACTCATCTTT.

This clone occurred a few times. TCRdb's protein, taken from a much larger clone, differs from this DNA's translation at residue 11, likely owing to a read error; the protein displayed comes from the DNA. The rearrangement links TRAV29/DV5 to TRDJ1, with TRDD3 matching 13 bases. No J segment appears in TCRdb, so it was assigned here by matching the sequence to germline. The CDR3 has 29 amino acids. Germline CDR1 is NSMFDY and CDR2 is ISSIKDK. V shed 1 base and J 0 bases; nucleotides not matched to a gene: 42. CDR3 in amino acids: CAASSGPFPILYWGIRVLWNCKYTDKLIF. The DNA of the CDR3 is TGTGCAGCAAGCTCTGGCCCTTTTCCTATACTGTACTGGGGGATACGCGTATTGTGGAATTGTAAGTACACCGATAAACTCATCTTT. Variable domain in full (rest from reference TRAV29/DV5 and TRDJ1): DQQVKQNSPSLSVQEGRISILNCDYTNSMFDYFLWYKKYPAEGPTFLISISSIKDKNEDGRFTVFLNKSAKHLSLHIVPSQPGDSAVYFCAASSGPFPILYWGIRVLWNCKYTDKLIFGKGTRVTVEP.

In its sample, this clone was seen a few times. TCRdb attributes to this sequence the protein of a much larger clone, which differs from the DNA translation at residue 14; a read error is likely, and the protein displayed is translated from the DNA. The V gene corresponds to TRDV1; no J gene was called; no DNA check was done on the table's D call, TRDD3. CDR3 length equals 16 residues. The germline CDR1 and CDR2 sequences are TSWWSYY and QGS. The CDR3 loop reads CALGELAGLLGAKPIF. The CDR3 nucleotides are TGTGCTCTTGGGGAACTGGCCGGTCTACTGGGGGCTAAACCCATCTTT.

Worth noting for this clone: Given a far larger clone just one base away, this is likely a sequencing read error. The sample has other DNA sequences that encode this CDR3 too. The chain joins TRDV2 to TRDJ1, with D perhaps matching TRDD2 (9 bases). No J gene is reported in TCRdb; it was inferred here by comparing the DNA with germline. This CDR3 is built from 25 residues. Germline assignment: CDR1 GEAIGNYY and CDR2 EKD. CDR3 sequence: CACDNRNTFLLSSRRGIEWTDKLIF. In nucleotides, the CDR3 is TGTGCCTGTGACAACAGGAACACCTTCCTACTATCGTCCCGGCGGGGGATAGAGTGGACCGACAAACTCATCTTT.

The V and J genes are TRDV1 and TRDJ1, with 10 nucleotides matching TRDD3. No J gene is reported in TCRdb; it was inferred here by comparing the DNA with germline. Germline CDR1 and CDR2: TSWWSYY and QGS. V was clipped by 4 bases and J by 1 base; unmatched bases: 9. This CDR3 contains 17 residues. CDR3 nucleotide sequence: TGTGCTCTTGGGGGGCACTGGGGGATTTTGATCACCGATAAACTCATCTTT. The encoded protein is CALGGHWGILITDKLIF.

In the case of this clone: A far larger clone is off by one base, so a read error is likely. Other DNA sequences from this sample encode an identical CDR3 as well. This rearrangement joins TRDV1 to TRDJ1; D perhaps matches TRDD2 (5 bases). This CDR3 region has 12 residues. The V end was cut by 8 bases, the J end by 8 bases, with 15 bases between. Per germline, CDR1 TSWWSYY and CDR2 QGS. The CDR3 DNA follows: TGTGCTCTTTTTTCCTCCCGGGACAAACTCATCTTT. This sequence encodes CALFSSRDKLIF.